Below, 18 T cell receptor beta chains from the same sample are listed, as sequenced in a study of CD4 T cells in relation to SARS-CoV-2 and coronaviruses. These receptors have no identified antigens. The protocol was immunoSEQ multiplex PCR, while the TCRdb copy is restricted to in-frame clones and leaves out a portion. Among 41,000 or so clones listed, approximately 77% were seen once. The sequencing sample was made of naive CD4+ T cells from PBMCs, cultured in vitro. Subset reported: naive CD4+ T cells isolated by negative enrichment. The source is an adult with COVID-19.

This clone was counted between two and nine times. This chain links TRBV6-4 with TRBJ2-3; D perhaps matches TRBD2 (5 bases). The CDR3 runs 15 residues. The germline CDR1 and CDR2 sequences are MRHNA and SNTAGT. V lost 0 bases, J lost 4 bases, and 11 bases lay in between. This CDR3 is CASSDSSGAADTQYF. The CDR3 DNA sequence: TGTGCCAGCAGTGACTCGAGTGGAGCGGCAGATACGCAGTATTTT.

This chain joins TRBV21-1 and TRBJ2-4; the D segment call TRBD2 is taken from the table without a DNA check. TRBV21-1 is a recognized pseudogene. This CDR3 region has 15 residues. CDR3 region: CASSTHWEIRAIQYF. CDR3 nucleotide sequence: TGTGCCAGCAGCACCCATTGGGAGATCCGGGCTATTCAGTACTTC.

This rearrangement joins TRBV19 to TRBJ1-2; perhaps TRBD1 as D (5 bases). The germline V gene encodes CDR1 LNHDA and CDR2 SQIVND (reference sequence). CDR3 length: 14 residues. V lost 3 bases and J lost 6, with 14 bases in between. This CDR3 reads CASSMGPASNGYTF. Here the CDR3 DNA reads TGTGCCAGTAGTATGGGACCGGCCTCTAATGGCTACACCTTC.

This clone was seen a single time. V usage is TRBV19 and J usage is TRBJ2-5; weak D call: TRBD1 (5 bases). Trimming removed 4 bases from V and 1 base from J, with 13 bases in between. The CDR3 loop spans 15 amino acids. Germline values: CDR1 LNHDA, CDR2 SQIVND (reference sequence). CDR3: CASSTGAGFQETQYF. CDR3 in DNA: TGTGCCAGTAGTACCGGCGCAGGGTTCCAAGAGACCCAGTACTTC.

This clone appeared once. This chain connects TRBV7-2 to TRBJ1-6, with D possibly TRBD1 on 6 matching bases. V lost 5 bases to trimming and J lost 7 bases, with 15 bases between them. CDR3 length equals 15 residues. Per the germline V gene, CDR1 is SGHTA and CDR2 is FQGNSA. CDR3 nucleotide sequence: TGTGCCAGCAGCCCGCCGCCGACAGGAAATTCACCCCTCCACTTT. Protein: CASSPPPTGNSPLHF.

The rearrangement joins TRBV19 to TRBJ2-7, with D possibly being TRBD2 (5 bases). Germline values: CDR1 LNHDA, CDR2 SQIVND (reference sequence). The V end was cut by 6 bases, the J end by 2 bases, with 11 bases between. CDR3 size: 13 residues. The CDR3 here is CASRREGTYEQYF. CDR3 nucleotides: TGTGCCAGTAGGAGAGAGGGTACCTACGAGCAGTACTTC.

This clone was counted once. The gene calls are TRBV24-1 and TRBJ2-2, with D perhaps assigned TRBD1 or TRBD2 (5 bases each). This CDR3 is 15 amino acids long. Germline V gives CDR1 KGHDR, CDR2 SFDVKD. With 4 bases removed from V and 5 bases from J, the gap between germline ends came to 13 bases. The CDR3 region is CATSDGTPETGELFF. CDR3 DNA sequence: TGTGCCACCAGTGACGGGACGCCGGAAACCGGGGAGCTGTTTTTT.

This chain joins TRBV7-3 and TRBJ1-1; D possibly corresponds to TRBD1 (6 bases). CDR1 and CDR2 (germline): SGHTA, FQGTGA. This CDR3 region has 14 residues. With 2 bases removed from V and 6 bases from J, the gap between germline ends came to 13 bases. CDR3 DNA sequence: TGTGCCAGCAGCTTACACCAGGGGAGCCCTGAAGCTTTCTTT. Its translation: CASSLHQGSPEAFF.

CDR3 region: CAWMPPYSSQETQYF. In DNA, the CDR3 is TGTGCCTGGATGCCCCCTTATAGCAGCCAAGAGACCCAGTACTTC. The V and J genes are TRBV30 and TRBJ2-5; D ambiguous. The CDR3 sequence is 15 residues long. The V gene's germline CDR1 is GTSNPN and CDR2 SVGIG (reference sequence). The V and J ends lost 4 bases and 1 base respectively, with 16 bases between them.

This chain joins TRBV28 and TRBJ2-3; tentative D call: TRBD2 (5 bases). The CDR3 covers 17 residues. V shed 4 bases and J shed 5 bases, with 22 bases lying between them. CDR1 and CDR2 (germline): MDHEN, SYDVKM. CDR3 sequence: CASSSYKGLTRVDTQYF. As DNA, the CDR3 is TGTGCCAGCAGTTCCTACAAAGGACTTACACGGGTAGATACGCAGTATTTT.

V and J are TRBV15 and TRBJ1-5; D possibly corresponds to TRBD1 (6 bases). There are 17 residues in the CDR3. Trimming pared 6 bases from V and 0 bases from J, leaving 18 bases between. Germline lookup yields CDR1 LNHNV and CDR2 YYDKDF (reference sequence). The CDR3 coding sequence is TGTGCCACCAGTTTGGACAGCGCCCGTTATAGCAATCAGCCCCAGCATTTT. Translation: CATSLDSARYSNQPQHF.

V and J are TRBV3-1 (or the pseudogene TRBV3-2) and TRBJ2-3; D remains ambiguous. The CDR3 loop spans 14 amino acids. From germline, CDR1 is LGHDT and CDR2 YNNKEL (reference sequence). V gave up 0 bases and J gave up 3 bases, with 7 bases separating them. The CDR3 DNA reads TGTGCCAGCAGCCAAGATCCCACGACAGATACGCAGTATTTT. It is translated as CASSQDPTTDTQYF.

The DNA of the CDR3 is TGTGCCAGCAGCTTAGTGTCAGGGGGCGGCACTGAAGCTTTCTTT. It codes for CASSLVSGGGTEAFF. The chain combines TRBV7-8 with TRBJ1-1; the match to TRBD1 covers 8 bases. The CDR3 extends over 15 amino acids. The germline V gene has CDR1 SGHVS and CDR2 FQNEAQ. Trimming at V came to 1 base and at J to 4 bases, leaving 5 bases not matched to a gene.

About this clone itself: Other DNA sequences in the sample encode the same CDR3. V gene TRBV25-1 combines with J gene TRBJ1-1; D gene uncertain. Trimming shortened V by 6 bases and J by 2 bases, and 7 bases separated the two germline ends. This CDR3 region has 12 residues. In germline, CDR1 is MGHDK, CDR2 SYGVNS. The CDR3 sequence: CASRWGNTEAFF. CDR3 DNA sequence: TGTGCCAGCAGATGGGGTAACACTGAAGCTTTCTTT.

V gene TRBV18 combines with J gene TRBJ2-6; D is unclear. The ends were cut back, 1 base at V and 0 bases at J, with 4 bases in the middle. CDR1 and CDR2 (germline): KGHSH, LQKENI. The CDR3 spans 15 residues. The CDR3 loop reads CASSPLPSGANVLTF. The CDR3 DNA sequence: TGTGCCAGCTCACCACTTCCCTCTGGGGCCAACGTCCTGACTTTC.

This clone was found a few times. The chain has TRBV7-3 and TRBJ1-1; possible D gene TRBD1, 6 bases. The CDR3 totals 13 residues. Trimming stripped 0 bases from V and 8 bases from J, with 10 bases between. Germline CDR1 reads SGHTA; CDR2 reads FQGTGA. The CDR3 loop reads CASSLTGQAEAFF. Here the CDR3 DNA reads TGTGCCAGCAGCTTAACGGGACAAGCCGAAGCTTTCTTT.

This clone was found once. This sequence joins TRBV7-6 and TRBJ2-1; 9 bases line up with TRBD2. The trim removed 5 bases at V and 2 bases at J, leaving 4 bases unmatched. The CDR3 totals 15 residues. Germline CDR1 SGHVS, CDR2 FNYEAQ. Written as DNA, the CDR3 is TGTGCCAGCAGCACGCGGACTAGCGCCTACAATGAGCAGTTCTTC. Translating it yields CASSTRTSAYNEQFF.

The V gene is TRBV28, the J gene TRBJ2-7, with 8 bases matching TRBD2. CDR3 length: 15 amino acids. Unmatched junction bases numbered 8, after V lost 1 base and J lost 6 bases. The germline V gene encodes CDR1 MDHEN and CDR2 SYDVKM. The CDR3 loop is CASSLFRAGAREQYF. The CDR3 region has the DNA TGTGCCAGCAGTTTATTCAGAGCGGGAGCTCGCGAGCAGTACTTC.